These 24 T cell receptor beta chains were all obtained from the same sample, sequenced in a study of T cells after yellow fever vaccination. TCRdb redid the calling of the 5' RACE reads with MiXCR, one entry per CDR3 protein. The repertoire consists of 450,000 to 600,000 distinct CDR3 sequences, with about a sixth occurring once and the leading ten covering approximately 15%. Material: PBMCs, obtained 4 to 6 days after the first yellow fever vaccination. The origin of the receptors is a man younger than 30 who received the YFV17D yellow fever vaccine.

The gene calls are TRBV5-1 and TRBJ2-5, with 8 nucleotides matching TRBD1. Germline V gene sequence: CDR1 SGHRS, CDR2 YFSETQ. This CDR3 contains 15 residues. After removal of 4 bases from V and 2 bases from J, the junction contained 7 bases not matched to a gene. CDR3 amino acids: CASSERQGNQETQYF. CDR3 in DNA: TGCGCCAGCAGCGAGAGACAGGGGAATCAAGAGACCCAGTACTTC.

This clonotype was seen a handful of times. CDR3 nucleotides: TGTGCCAGCAGCTTAATAGATGGGCAGCTCGTGAACACTGAAGCTTTCTTT. This gives the protein CASSLIDGQLVNTEAFF. The chain combines TRBV5-6 with TRBJ1-1, with no clear D. The V and J ends lost 2 bases and 0 bases respectively, with 17 bases between them. The CDR3 length is 17 residues. Per germline, CDR1 SGHDT and CDR2 YYEEEE.

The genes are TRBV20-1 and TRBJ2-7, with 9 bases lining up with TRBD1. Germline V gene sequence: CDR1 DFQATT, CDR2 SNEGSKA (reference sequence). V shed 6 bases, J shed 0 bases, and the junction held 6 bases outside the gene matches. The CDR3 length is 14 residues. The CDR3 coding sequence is TGCAGTGCGTCGACAGGGGGTTTCTCCTACGAGCAGTACTTC. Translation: CSASTGGFSYEQYF.

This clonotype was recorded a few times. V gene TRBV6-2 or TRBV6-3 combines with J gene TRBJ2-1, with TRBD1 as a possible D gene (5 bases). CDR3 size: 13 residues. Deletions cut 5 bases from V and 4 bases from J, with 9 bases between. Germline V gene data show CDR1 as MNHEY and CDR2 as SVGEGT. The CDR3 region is CASSANRYNEQFF. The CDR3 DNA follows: TGTGCCAGCAGTGCGAACAGGTACAATGAGCAGTTCTTC.

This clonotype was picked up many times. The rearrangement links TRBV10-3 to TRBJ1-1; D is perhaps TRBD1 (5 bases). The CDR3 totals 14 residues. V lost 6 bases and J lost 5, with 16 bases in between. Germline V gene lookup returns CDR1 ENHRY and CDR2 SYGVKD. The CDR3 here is CAIRISRGLTEAFF. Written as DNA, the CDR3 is TGTGCCATCAGGATAAGTAGGGGTTTGACTGAAGCTTTCTTT.

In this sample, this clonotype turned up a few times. CDR3 nucleotides: TGTGCCAGCAGCCCCGGACAACTAAAAGAGACCCAGTACTTC. Residues: CASSPGQLKETQYF. The chain recombines TRBV6-1 with TRBJ2-5, with a possible D match to TRBD1 (5 bases). In germline, CDR1 is MNHNS, CDR2 SASEGT. This CDR3 has 14 residues. Trimming removed 6 bases from V and 3 bases from J, with 14 bases in between.

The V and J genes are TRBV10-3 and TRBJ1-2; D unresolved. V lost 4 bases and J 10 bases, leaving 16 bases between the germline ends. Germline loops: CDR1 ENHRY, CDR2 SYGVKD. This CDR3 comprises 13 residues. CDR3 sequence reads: CAISGDRGWDYTF. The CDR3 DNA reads TGTGCCATCAGTGGGGATCGAGGGTGGGACTACACCTTC.

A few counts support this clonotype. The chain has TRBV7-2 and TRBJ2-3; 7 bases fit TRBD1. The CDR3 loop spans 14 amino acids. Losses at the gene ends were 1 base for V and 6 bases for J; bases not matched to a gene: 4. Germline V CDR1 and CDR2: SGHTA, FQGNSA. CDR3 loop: CASSLVRGLDTQYF. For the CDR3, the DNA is TGTGCCAGCAGCTTAGTGAGGGGGCTGGATACGCAGTATTTT.

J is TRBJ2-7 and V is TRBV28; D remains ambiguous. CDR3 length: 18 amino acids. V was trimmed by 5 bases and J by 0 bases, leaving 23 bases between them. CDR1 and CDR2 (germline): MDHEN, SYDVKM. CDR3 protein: CASSPRVSYTASSYEQYV. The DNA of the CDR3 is TGTGCCAGCAGTCCTAGGGTCTCATACACGGCTAGCTCCTACGAGCAGTACGTC.

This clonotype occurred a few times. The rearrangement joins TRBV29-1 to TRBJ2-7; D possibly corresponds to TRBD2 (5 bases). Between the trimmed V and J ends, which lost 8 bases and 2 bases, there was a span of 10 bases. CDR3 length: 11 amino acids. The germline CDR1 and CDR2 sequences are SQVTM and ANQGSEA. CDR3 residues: CSPPRAYEQYV. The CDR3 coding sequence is TGCAGCCCCCCGAGGGCCTACGAGCAGTACGTC.

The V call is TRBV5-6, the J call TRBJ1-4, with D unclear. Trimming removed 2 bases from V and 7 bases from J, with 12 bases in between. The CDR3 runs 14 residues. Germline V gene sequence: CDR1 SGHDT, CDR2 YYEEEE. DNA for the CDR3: TGTGCCAGCAGCTTACACGGAGGCAGTGAAAAACTGTTTTTT. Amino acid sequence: CASSLHGGSEKLFF. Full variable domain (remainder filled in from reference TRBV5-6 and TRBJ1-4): DAGVTQSPTHLIKTRGQQVTLRCSPKSGHDTVSWYQQALGQGPQFIFQYYEEEERQRGNFPDRFSGHQFPNYSSELNVNALLLGDSALYLCASSLHGGSEKLFFGSGTQLSVL.

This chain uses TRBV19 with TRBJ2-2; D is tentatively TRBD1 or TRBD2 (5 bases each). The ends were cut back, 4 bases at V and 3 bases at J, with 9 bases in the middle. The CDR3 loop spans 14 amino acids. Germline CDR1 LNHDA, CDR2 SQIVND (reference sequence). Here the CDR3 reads CASSRDGYTGELFF. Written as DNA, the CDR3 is TGTGCCAGTAGTAGGGACGGGTACACCGGGGAGCTGTTTTTT. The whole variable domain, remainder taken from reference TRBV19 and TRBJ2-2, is DGGITQSPKYLFRKEGQNVTLSCEQNLNHDAMYWYRQDPGQGLRLIYYSQIVNDFQKGDIAEGYSVSREKKESFPLTVTSAQKNPTAFYLCASSRDGYTGELFFGEGSRLTVL.

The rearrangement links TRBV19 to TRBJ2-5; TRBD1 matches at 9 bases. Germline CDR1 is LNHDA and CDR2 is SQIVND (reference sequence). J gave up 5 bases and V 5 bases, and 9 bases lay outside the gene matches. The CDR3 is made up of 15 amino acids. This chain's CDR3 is CASSEITGGRETQYF. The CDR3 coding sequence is TGTGCCAGTAGTGAAATTACAGGGGGCCGGGAGACCCAGTACTTC.

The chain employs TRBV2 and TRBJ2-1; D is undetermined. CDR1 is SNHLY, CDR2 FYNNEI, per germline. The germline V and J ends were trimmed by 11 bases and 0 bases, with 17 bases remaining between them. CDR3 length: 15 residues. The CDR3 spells CAGLSTPSSYNEQFF. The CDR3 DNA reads TGTGCCGGTCTATCGACTCCTAGCTCCTACAATGAGCAGTTCTTC.

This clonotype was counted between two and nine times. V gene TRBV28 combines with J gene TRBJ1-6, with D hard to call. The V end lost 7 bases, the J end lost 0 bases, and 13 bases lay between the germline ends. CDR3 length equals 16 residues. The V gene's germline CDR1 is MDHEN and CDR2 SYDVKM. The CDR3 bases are TGTGCCAGCATCCGGGAGGGAAGCTCCTATAATTCACCCCTCCACTTT. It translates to CASIREGSSYNSPLHF.

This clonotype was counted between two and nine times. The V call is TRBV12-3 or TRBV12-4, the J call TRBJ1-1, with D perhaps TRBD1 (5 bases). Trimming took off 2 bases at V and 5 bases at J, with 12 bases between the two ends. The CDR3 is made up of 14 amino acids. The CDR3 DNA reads TGTGCCAGCAGTTTATTGGTAGGGACTACTGAAGCTTTCTTT. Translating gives CASSLLVGTTEAFF.

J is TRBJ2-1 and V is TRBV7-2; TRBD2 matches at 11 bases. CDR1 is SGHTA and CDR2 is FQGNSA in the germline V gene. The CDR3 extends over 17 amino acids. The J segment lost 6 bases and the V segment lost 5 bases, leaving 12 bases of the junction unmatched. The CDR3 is CASSPRGIAGGSNEQFF. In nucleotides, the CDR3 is TGTGCCAGCAGCCCTCGGGGTATAGCGGGGGGGTCCAATGAGCAGTTCTTC.

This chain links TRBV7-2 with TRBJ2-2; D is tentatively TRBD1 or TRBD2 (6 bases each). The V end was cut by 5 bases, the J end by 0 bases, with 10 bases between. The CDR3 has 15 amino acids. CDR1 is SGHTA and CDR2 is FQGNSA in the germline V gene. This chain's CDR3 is CASSAGHSNTGELFF. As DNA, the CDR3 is TGTGCCAGCAGCGCGGGACACTCGAACACCGGGGAGCTGTTTTTT.

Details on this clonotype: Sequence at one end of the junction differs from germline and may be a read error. CDR3 nucleotide sequence: TGTACCAGCAGCCAAGAGAGGGGCACAGATACGCAGTATTTT. This encodes CTSSQERGTDTQYF. The rearrangement joins TRBV3-1 to TRBJ2-3; D might be TRBD2 (5 bases). Germline V gene sequence: CDR1 LGHDT, CDR2 YNNKEL (reference sequence). The CDR3 has 14 residues.

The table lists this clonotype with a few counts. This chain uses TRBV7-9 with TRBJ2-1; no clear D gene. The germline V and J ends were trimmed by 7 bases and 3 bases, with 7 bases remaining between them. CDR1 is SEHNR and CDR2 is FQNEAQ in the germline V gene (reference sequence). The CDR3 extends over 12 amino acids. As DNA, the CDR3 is TGTGCCAGCAATAATTTCTACAATGAGCAGTTCTTC. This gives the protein CASNNFYNEQFF.

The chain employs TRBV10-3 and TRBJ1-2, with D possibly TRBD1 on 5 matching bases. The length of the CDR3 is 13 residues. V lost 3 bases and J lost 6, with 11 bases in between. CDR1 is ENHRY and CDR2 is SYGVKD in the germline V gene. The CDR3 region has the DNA TGTGCCATCAGTGACCAGGGCTTCGATGGCTACACCTTC. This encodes CAISDQGFDGYTF.

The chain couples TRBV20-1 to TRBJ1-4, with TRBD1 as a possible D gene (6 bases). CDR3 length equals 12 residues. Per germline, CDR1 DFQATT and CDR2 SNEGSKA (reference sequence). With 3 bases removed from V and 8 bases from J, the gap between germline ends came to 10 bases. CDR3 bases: TGCAGTGCTAGTAAGGGGGGGGAAAAACTGTTTTTT. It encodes CSASKGGEKLFF.

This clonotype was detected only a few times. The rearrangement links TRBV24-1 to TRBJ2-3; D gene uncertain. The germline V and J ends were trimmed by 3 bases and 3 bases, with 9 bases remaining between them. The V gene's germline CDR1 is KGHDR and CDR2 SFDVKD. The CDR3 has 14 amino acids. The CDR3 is CATSDRTGTDTQYF. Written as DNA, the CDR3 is TGTGCCACCAGTGATCGGACCGGTACAGATACGCAGTATTTT.

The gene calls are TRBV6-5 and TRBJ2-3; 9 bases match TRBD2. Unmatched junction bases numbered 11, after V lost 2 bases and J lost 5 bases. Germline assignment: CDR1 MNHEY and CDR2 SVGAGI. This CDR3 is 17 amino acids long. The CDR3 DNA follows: TGTGCCAGCAGTTACACTAGACTAGCGGAGGGGAGAGATACGCAGTATTTT. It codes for CASSYTRLAEGRDTQYF.